The rows below give T cell receptor beta chains drawn from one sample of a study of blood T cell repertoires in COVID-19. The repertoire was sequenced with immunoSEQ multiplex PCR; TCRdb's copy has only in-frame clones and lacks some. The data show around 170,000 clones, 85% to 90% seen once. Sample: peripheral blood. These receptors all stem from a woman in her sixties or seventies with acute or convalescent COVID-19. Both conserved end residues are part of each CDR3. A D gene is named only where the DNA matches it firmly. The size of a clone is reported for some rows only, either as once, few or many, or as a class for expanded clones.

V	J	D	size	DNA	CDR3
TRBV28	TRBJ1-4	-	-	TGTGCCAGCAGTAAAACAGGTTTGGGACTTGGTGAAAAACTGTTTTTT	CASSKTGLGLGEKLFF
TRBV7-8	TRBJ1-2	TRBD1	once	TGTGCCAGCAGCTCGATTCCTCGGACAGGGGGAGGCTACACCTTC	CASSSIPRTGGGYTF
TRBV11-2	TRBJ1-1	TRBD1	-	TGTGCCAGCAGCTTTTCAGGGGGAGATAACACTGAAGCTTTCTTT	CASSFSGGDNTEAFF
TRBV11-2	TRBJ2-5	TRBD2	-	TGTGCCAGCAGCTTAAGCGGGGGGCGGGAGACCCAGTACTTC	CASSLSGGRETQYF
TRBV7-3	TRBJ2-1	TRBD2	once	TGTGCCAGCAGTCTTCTAGCGGGCCAGACCGATGAGCAGTTCTTC	CASSLLAGQTDEQFF
TRBV15	TRBJ2-7	-	-	TGTGCCACCAGCAGAGATACAGGGGGCGGGAGGTACGAGCAGTACTTC	CATSRDTGGGRYEQYF
TRBV30	TRBJ1-6	TRBD1	-	TGTGCCTGGAGTGCCAATCCGGGACAGGGTAATTCACCCCTCCACTTT	CAWSANPGQGNSPLHF
TRBV27	TRBJ2-1	TRBD2	-	TGTGCCAGCAGTTTGGGGCTAGCGGCCCCTAGCTCCTACAATGAGCAGTTCTTC	CASSLGLAAPSSYNEQFF
TRBV30	TRBJ1-1	TRBD1	-	TGTGCCTGGAGAACGGGACAGTCAGCTTTCTTT	CAWRTGQSAFF
TRBV29-1	TRBJ2-5	-	-	TGCAGCGTCCCCGACCCCGACAGGCCGTGGTTACGGGAGACCCAGTACTTC	CSVPDPDRPWLRETQYF
TRBV4-2	TRBJ1-5	-	-	TGTGCCAGCAGCCAAGCGCAGGGCAATCAGCCCCAGCATTTT	CASSQAQGNQPQHF
TRBV5-8	TRBJ1-1	TRBD1	-	TGTGCCAGCAGCCATTGGACAGGGGTTAAGAACACTGAAGCTTTCTTT	CASSHWTGVKNTEAFF
TRBV2	TRBJ2-1	TRBD2	once	TGTGCCAGCGCGCGGCTAGCGGGCGACAATGAGCAGTTCTTC	CASARLAGDNEQFF
TRBV3-1/TRBV3-2	TRBJ2-7	-	-	TGTGCCAGCAGCCAAGTGGCGACAGCAAACTACGAGCAGTACTTC	CASSQVATANYEQYF
TRBV7-9	TRBJ1-6	TRBD1	-	TGTGCCAGCAGCTTCCTCCCCGGACAGGCTGGTGGGTCACCCCTCCACTTT	CASSFLPGQAGGSPLHF
TRBV15	TRBJ1-6	TRBD1	-	TGTGCCACCAGCAGCCGGACAGGCAAGGCACAATCACCCCTCCACTTT	CATSSRTGKAQSPLHF
TRBV5-1	TRBJ1-4	-	-	TGCGCCAGCAGCTTGGAGGGGCGGGGGCAGAGTGAAAAACTGTTTTTT	CASSLEGRGQSEKLFF
TRBV19	TRBJ2-2	TRBD1	-	TGTGCCAGCAGCAACGACAGGGGCTGGAACACCGGGGAGCTGTTTTTT	CASSNDRGWNTGELFF
TRBV18	TRBJ1-1	TRBD1	-	TGTGCCACCGGACAGGGAATGAACACTGAAGCTTTCTTT	CATGQGMNTEAFF
TRBV18	TRBJ2-7	TRBD1	-	TGTGCCAGCGAAGGAACAGGGGAGAGCGAGCAGTACTTC	CASEGTGESEQYF
TRBV7-2	TRBJ2-5	-	-	TGTGCCAGCAGCTCCTTGGCGGGGACGGAGACCCAGTACTTC	CASSSLAGTETQYF
TRBV7-9	TRBJ1-6	TRBD1	-	TGTGCCAGCAGCCTACAGGGACAGGTCGGTTCACCCCTCCACTTT	CASSLQGQVGSPLHF
TRBV7-9	TRBJ1-5	-	-	TGTGCCAGCAGCTCGGACAGTTTAGATCAGCCCCAGCATTTT	CASSSDSLDQPQHF